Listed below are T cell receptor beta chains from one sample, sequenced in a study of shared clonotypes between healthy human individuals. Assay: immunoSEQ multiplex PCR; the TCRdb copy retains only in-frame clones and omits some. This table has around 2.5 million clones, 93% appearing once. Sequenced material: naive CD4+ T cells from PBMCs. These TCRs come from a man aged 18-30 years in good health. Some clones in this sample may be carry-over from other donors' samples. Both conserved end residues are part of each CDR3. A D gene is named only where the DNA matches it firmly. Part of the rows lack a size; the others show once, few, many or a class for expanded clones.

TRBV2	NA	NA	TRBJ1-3	TGTGCCAGCAGTGCTGAACTGGGAAACACCATATATTTT	CASSAELGNTIYF
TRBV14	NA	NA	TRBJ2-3	TGTGCCAGCAGCCAACAGCGGATTAGCACAGATACGCAGTATTTT	CASSQQRISTDTQYF
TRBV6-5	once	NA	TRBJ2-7	TGTGCCAGCAGTACGGTGCGCGAGCAGTACTTC	CASSTVREQYF
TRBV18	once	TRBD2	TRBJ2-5	TGTGCCAGCTCACCCCTAGCGGGAGAAGAGACCCAGTACTTC	CASSPLAGEETQYF
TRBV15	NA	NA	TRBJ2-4	TGTGCCACCAGCAGAGATGGAAGGCAGGGCAAAAACATTCAGTACTTC	CATSRDGRQGKNIQYF
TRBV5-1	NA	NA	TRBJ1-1	TGCGCCAGCAGCTTCCAGGGTTCGGCCATGAACACTGAAGCTTTCTTT	CASSFQGSAMNTEAFF
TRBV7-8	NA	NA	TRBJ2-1	TGTGCCAGCAGTAAGGGACGGACCTACAATGAGCAGTTCTTC	CASSKGRTYNEQFF
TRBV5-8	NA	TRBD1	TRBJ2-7	TGTGCCAGCAGCTCCGAACGGGACAGGGGAGACGCGCAGTACTTC	CASSSERDRGDAQYF
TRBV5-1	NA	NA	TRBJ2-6	TGCGCCAGCAGCTTGCTGGGTTCTGGGGCCAACGTCCTGACTTTC	CASSLLGSGANVLTF
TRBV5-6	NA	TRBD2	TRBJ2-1	TGTGCCAGCAGCTTGGGGGGTAAGATGGGACTAGCGGGAAATGAGCAGTTCTTC	CASSLGGKMGLAGNEQFF
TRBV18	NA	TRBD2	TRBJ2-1	TGTGCCAGCTCACCGAGGGCGGGAGGGCCCTACAATGAGCAGTTCTTC	CASSPRAGGPYNEQFF
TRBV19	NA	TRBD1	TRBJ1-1	TGTGCCAGTAGTACCTCCGGGACAGGGAGGACTGAAGCTTTCTTT	CASSTSGTGRTEAFF
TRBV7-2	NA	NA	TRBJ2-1	TGTGCCAGCAGCTTTCTAACCGGGACCGGTGGATCCTACAATGAGCAGTTCTTC	CASSFLTGTGGSYNEQFF
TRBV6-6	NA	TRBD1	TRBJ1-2	TGTGCCAGCACTTCGGACAGGGGGGGAGGCTACACCTTC	CASTSDRGGGYTF
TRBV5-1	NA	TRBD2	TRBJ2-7	TGCGCCAGCATTTCAACAGTTGGGGGAGGGCCATACGAGCAGTACTTC	CASISTVGGGPYEQYF
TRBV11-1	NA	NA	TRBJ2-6	TGTGCCAGCAGCTTACCAGGCATACCCTCTGGGGCCAACGTCCTGACTTTC	CASSLPGIPSGANVLTF
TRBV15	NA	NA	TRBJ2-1	TGTGCCACCAGCAGAGAGGGGAACTACAGGGCGCCGTTCTTC	CATSREGNYRAPFF
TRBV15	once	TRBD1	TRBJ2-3	TGTGCCACCAGCAGATTTACAGGGGGCTCGGTAGATACGCAGTATTTT	CATSRFTGGSVDTQYF
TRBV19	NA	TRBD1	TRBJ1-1	TGTGCCAGTAGTACAGAACCGGGACAGGGAGGTGTGAGAACTGAAGCTTTCTTT	CASSTEPGQGGVRTEAFF
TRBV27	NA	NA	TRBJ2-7	TGTGCCAGCAGTTCCAGGGCTGTGTCCTACGAGCAGTACTTC	CASSSRAVSYEQYF
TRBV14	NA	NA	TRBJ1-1	TGTGCCAGCAGCCACCCGCTGGTGGTAAACACTGAAGCTTTCTTT	CASSHPLVVNTEAFF
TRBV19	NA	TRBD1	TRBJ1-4	TGTGCCAGTAGTACCCAGGGGGGTGCTAATGAAAAACTGTTTTTT	CASSTQGGANEKLFF
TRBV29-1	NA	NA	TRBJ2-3	TGCAGCGTCCACCAGTCAGCAGATACGCAGTATTTT	CSVHQSADTQYF
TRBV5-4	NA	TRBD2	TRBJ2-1	TGTGCCAGCAGCTTTAGCGGGAGGAGCAATGAGCAGTTCTTC	CASSFSGRSNEQFF
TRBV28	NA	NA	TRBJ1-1	TGTGCCAGCAGTTTAAGGGCAGGGGCAGAGGGGAACACTGAAGCTTTCTTT	CASSLRAGAEGNTEAFF
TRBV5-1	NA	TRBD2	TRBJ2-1	TGCGCCAGCAGCTTGACTAGCGGGAGAGTCAATGAGCAGTTCTTC	CASSLTSGRVNEQFF
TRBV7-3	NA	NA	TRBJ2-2	TGTGCCAGCAGCCTAGGAGAGGGGGAGCTGTTTTTT	CASSLGEGELFF
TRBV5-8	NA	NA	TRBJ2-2	TGTGCCAGCAGCTTCTACACCGGGGAGCTGTTTTTT	CASSFYTGELFF
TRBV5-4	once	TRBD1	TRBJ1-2	TGTGCCAGCAGCCCCAGGGGGCCGAGCGCGAACTATGGCTACACCTTC	CASSPRGPSANYGYTF
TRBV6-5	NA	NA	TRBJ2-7	TGTGCCAGCAATACCAGGGACTCCTACGAGCAGTACTTC	CASNTRDSYEQYF
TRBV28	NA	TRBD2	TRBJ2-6	TGTGCCAGCAGACATAGCGGGCCAGGGGCCAACGTCCTGACTTTC	CASRHSGPGANVLTF
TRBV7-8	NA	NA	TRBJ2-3	TGTGCCAGCAGCTTAGTGCCGCGGTCGCCGAGCACAGATACGCAGTATTTT	CASSLVPRSPSTDTQYF
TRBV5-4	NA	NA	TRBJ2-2	TGTGCCAGCAGCCTAGATGGAGGGGCCGGGGAGCTGTTTTTT	CASSLDGGAGELFF
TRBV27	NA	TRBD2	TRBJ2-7	TGTGCCAGCAGTCCCGGACTAGCCGAGATCTATTACGAGCAGTACTTC	CASSPGLAEIYYEQYF
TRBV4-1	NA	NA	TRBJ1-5	TGCGCCAGCAGCCAACCCGATTCGGGGGGCCATCAGCCCCAGCATTTT	CASSQPDSGGHQPQHF
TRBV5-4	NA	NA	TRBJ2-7	TGTGCCAACAGCCCCTACCCAGGGGCCCGCTCCTACGAGCAGTACTTC	CANSPYPGARSYEQYF
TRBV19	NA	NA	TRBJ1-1	TGTGCCAGCCTGCCTCGGCGGGGGGACACTGAAGCTTTCTTT	CASLPRRGDTEAFF
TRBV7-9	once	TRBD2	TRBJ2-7	TGTGCCAGCAGGCCTTCGTCGGGATGGCGGGGGGCCACCTACGAGCAGTACTTC	CASRPSSGWRGATYEQYF
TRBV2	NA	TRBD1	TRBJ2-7	TGTGCCAGCAGTGAGCAGGGACAGGGCTACGAGCAGTACTTC	CASSEQGQGYEQYF
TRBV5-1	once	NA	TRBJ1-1	TGCGCCAGCAGTCGGACAGAGAACACTGAAGCTTTCTTT	CASSRTENTEAFF
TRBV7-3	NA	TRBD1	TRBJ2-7	TGTGCCAGCAGCTTATCGGGACAGGGCCCCTACGAGCAGTACTTC	CASSLSGQGPYEQYF
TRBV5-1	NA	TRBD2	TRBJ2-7	TGCGCCAGCAGCCCCCCCGCGGCTAGCGGCTACGAGCAGTACTTC	CASSPPAASGYEQYF
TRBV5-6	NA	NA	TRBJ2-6	TGTGCCAGCAGCTTGGTAGTGCCCTCTGGGGCCAACGTCCTGACTTTC	CASSLVVPSGANVLTF
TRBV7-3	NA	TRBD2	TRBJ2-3	TGTGCCAGCAGCCTCACGGGCGGGAGGGCTTCAGATACGCAGTATTTT	CASSLTGGRASDTQYF